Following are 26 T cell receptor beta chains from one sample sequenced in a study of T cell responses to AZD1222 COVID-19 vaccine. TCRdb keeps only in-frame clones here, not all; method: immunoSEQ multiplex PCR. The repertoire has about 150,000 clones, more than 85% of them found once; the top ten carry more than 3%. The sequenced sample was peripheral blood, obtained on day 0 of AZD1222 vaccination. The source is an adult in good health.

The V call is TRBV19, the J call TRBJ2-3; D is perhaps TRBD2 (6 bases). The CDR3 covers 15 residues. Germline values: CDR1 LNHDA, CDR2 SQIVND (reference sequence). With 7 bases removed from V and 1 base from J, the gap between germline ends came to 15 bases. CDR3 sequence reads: CASIQRASGTDTQYF. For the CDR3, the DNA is TGTGCCAGTATACAGCGGGCGAGCGGCACAGATACGCAGTATTTT. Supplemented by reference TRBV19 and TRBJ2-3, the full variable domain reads DGGITQSPKYLFRKEGQNVTLSCEQNLNHDAMYWYRQDPGQGLRLIYYSQIVNDFQKGDIAEGYSVSREKKESFPLTVTSAQKNPTAFYLCASIQRASGTDTQYFGPGTRLTVL.

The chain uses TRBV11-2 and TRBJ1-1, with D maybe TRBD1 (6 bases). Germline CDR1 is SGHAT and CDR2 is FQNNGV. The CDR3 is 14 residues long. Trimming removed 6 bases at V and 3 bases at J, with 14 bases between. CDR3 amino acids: CASRITGQYTEAFF. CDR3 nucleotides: TGTGCCAGCAGGATTACGGGACAATACACTGAAGCTTTCTTT.

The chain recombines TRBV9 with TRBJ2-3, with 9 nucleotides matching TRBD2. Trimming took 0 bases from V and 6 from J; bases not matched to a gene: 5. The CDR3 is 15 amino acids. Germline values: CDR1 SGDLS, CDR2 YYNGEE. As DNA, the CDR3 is TGTGCCAGCAGCGTAGGACTAGCGGACACGGATACGCAGTATTTT. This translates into CASSVGLADTDTQYF.

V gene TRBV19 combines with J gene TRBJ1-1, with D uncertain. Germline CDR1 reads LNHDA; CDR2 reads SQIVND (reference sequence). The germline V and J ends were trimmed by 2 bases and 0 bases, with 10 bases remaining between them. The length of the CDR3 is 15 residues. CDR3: CASSIPGRVNTEAFF. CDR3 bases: TGTGCCAGTAGTATACCCGGGCGGGTGAACACTGAAGCTTTCTTT. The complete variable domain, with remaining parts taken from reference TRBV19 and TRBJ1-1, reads DGGITQSPKYLFRKEGQNVTLSCEQNLNHDAMYWYRQDPGQGLRLIYYSQIVNDFQKGDIAEGYSVSREKKESFPLTVTSAQKNPTAFYLCASSIPGRVNTEAFFGQGTRLTVV.

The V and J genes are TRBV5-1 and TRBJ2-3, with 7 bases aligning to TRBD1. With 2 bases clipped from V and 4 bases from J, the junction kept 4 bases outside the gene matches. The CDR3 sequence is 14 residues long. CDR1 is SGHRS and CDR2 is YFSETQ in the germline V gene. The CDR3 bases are TGCGCCAGCAGCTTAGGACAGGTAGCAGATACGCAGTATTTT. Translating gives CASSLGQVADTQYF.

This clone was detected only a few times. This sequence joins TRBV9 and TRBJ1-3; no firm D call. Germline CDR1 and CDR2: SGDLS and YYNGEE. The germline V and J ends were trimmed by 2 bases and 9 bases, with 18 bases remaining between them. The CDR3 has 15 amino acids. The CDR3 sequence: CASSVQAFLGGTIYF. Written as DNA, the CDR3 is TGTGCCAGCAGCGTCCAGGCCTTCTTAGGAGGCACCATATATTTT.

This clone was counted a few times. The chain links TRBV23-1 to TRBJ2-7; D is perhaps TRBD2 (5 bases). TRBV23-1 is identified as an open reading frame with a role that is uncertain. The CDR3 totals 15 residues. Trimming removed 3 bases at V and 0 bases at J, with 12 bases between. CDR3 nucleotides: TGCGCCAGCAGTCACCCGCGGGCGCCCTCCTACGAGCAGTACTTC. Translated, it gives CASSHPRAPSYEQYF.

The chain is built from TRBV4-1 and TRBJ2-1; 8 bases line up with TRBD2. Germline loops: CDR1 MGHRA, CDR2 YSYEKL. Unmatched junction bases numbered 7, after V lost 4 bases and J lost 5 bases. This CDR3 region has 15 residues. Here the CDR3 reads CASSLPGLANNEQFF. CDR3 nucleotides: TGCGCCAGCAGCCTCCCCGGACTAGCAAACAATGAGCAGTTCTTC.

CDR3 sequence reads: CASSRRVAQSQETQYF. DNA of the CDR3: TGCGCCAGCAGCCGACGGGTAGCCCAAAGCCAAGAGACCCAGTACTTC. V is TRBV5-1 and J is TRBJ2-5, with D hard to call. Trimming stripped 4 bases from V and 1 base from J, with 17 bases between. The CDR3 loop spans 16 amino acids. Germline V lookup: CDR1 SGHRS, CDR2 YFSETQ.

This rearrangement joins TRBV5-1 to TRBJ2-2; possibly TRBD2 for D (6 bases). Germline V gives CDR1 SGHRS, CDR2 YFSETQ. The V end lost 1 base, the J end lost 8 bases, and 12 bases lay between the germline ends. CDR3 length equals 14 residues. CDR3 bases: TGCGCCAGCAGCTTGTACGACGGGGGAGGGGAGCTGTTTTTT. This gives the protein CASSLYDGGGELFF.

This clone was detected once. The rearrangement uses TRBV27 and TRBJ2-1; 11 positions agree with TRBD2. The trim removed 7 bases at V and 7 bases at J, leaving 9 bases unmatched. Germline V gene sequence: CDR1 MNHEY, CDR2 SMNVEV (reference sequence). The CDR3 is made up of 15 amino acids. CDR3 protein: CASTRSGRASNEQFF. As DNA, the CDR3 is TGTGCCAGCACCCGTAGCGGGAGGGCCTCGAATGAGCAGTTCTTC.

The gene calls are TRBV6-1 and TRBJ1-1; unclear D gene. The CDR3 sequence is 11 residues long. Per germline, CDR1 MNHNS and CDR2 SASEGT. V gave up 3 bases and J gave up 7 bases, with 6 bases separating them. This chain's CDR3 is CASSEAIEAFF. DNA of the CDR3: TGTGCCAGCAGTGAGGCAATTGAAGCTTTCTTT.

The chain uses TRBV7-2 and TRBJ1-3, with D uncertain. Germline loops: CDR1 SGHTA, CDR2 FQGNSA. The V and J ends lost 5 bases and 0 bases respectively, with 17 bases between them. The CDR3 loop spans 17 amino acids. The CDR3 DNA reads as TGTGCCAGCAGCCGCGAGCGGGGAGGAAACTCTGGAAACACCATATATTTT. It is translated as CASSRERGGNSGNTIYF.

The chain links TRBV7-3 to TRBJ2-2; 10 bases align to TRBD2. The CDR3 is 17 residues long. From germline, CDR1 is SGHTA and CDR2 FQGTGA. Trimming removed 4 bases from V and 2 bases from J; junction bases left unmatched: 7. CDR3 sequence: CASSSTLAGENTGELFF. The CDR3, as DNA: TGTGCCAGCAGCTCAACCCTAGCGGGGGAAAACACCGGGGAGCTGTTTTTT.

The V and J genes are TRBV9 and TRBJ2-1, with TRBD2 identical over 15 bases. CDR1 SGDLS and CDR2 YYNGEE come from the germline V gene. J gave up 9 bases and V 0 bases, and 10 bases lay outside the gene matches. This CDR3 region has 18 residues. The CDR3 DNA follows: TGTGCCAGCAGCGTAGACCCCCCGGGACTAGCGGGAGGCGGTGAGCAGTTCTTC. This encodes CASSVDPPGLAGGGEQFF.

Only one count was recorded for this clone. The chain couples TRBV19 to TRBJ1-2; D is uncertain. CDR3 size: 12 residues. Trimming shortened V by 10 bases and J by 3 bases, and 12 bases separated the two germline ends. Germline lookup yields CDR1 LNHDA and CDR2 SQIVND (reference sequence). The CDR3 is CATVREDYGYTF. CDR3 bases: TGTGCCACCGTAAGGGAGGACTATGGCTACACCTTC.

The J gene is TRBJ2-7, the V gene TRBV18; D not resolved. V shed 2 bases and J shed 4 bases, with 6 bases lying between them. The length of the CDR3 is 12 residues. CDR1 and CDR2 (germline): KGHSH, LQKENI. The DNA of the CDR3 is TGTGCCAGCTCACCAGCCTCATACGAGCAGTACTTC. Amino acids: CASSPASYEQYF. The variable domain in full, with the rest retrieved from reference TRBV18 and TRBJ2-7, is NAGVMQNPRHLVRRRGQEARLRCSPMKGHSHVYWYRQLPEEGLKFMVYLQKENIIDESGMPKERFSAEFPKEGPSILRIQQVVRGDSAAYFCASSPASYEQYFGPGTRLTVT.

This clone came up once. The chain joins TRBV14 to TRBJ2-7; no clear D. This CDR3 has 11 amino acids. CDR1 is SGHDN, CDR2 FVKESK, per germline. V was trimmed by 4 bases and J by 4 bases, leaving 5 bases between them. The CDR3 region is CASSPLYEQYF. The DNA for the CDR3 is TGTGCCAGCAGCCCCCTTTACGAGCAGTACTTC.

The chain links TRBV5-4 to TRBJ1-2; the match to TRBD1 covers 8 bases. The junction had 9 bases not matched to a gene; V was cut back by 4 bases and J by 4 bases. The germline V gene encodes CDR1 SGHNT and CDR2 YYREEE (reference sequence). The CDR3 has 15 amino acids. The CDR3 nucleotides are TGTGCCAGCAGCACCAGGGGGCCGGACGCCTATGGCTACACCTTC. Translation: CASSTRGPDAYGYTF.

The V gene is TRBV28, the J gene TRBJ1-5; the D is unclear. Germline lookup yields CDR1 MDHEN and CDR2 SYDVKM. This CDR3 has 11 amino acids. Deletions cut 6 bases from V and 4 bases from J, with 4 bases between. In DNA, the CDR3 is TGTGCCAGCAGGGCGAATCAGCCCCAGCATTTT. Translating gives CASRANQPQHF.

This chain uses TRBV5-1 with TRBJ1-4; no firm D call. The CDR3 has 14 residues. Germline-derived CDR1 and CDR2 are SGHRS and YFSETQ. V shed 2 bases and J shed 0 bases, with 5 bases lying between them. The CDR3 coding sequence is TGCGCCAGCAGCTTCAGGACAACTAATGAAAAACTGTTTTTT. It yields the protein CASSFRTTNEKLFF. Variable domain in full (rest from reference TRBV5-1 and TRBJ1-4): KAGVTQTPRYLIKTRGQQVTLSCSPISGHRSVSWYQQTPGQGLQFLFEYFSETQRNKGNFPGRFSGRQFSNSRSEMNVSTLELGDSALYLCASSFRTTNEKLFFGSGTQLSVL.

CDR3 bases: TGTGCCAGCAGTGCCCCAGGGGTGAACACTGAAGCTTTCTTT. It specifies CASSAPGVNTEAFF. The chain joins TRBV25-1 to TRBJ1-1; tentative D call: TRBD1 (6 bases). V was trimmed by 4 bases and J by 0 bases, leaving 9 bases between them. The CDR3 contains 14 residues. Germline V CDR1 and CDR2: MGHDK, SYGVNS. The variable domain in full, completed from reference TRBV25-1 and TRBJ1-1, reads EADIYQTPRYLVIGTGKKITLECSQTMGHDKMYWYQQDPGMELHLIHYSYGVNSTEKGDLSSESTVSRIRTEHFPLTLESARPSHTSQYLCASSAPGVNTEAFFGQGTRLTVV.

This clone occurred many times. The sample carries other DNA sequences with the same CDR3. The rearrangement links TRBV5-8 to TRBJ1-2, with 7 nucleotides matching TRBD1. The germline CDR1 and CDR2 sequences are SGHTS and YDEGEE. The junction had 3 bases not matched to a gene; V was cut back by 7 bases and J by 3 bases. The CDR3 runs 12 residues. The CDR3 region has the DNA TGTGCCAGCCGTCAGGGGGACTATGGCTACACCTTC. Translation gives CASRQGDYGYTF. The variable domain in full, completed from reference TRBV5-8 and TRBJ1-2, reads EAGVTQSPTHLIKTRGQQATLRCSPISGHTSVYWYQQALGLGLQFLLWYDEGEERNRGNFPPRFSGRQFPNYSSELNVNALELEDSALYLCASRQGDYGYTFGSGTRLTVV.

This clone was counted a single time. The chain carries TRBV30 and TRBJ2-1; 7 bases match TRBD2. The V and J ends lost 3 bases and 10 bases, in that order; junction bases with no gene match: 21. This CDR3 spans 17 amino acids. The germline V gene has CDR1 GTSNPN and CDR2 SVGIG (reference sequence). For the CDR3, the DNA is TGTGCCTGGAGAGTGAGGTGGTCTGGGGGGGTGGAAAAAGAGCAGTTCTTC. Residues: CAWRVRWSGGVEKEQFF.

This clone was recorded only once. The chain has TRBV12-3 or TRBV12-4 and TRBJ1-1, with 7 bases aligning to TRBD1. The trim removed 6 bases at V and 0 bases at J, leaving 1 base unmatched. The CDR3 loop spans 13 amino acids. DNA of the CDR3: TGTGCCAGCAGGGGACAGATGAACACTGAAGCTTTCTTT. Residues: CASRGQMNTEAFF.

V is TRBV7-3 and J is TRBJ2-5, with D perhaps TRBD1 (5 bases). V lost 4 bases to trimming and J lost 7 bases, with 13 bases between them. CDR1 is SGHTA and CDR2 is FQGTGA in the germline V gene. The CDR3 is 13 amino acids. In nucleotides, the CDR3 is TGTGCCAGCAGCTCAGACAGTTTGGGGACCCAGTACTTC. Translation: CASSSDSLGTQYF.